The clone carrying this T cell receptor (beta chain) showed up many times. Trimming took off 2 bases at V and 4 bases at J, with 17 bases between the two ends. Germline lookup yields CDR1 ENHRY and CDR2 SYGVKD. The CDR3 spans 16 residues. TCRdb reanalysed the 5' RACE reads using MiXCR and keeps one entry per CDR3 protein. The sample includes 350,000 to 450,000 distinct CDR3 sequences, under 30% of them seen just once. The sample belongs to a study of T-cell memory formation after mild COVID-19. This chain uses TRBV10-3 with TRBJ2-5, with D perhaps being TRBD1 or TRBD2 (5 bases each). Sequencing was performed on PBMCs or a T cell subset sorted from them (not recorded which). The TCR sequence derives from an adult woman who had mild COVID-19 (a few samples of this study predate the infection). Cell type and time point are not known. The CDR3 DNA sequence: TGTGCCATCAGTGAGCGGGGACGGACCCGGGGAGAGACCCAGTACTTC. It encodes CAISERGRTRGETQYF.